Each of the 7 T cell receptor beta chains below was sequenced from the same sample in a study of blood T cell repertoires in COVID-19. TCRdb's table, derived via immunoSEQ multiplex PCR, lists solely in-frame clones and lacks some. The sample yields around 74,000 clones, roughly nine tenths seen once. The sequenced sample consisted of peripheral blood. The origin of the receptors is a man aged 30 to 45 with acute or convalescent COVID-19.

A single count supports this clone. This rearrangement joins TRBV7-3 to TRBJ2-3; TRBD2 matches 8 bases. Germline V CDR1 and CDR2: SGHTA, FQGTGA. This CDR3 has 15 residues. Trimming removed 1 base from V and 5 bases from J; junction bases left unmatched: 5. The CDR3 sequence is CASSLSGRSVDTQYF. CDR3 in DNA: TGTGCCAGCAGCTTAAGCGGGAGGAGCGTAGATACGCAGTATTTT. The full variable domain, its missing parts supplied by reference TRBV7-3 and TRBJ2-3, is GAGVSQTPSNKVTEKGKYVELRCDPISGHTALYWYRQSLGQGPEFLIYFQGTGAADDSGLPNDRFFAVRPEGSVSTLKIQRTERGDSAVYLCASSLSGRSVDTQYFGPGTRLTVL.

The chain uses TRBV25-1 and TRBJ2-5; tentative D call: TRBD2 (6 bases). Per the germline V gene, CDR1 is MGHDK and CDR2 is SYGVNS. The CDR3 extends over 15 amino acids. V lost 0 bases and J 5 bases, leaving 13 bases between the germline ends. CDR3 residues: CASSEYRREGETQYF. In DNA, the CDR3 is TGTGCCAGCAGTGAATATAGGCGGGAAGGGGAGACCCAGTACTTC.

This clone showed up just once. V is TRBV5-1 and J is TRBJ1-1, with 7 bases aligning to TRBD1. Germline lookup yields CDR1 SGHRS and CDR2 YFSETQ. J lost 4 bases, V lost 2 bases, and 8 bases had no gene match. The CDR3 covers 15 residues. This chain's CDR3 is CASSLQGSVSTEAFF. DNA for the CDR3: TGCGCCAGCAGCTTACAGGGGAGTGTAAGCACTGAAGCTTTCTTT.

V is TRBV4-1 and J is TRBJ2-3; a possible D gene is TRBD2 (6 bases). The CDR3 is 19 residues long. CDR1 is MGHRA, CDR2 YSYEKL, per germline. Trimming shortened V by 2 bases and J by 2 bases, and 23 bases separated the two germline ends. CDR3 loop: CASSQRVISSGTPTDTQYF. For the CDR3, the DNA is TGCGCCAGCAGCCAAAGGGTCATTAGTAGCGGAACCCCCACAGATACGCAGTATTTT.

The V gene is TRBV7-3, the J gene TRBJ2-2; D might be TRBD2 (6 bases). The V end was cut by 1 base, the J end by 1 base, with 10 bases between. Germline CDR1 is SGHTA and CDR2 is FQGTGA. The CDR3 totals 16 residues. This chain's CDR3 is CASSLSGSGNTGELFF. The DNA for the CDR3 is TGTGCCAGCAGCTTAAGCGGTAGCGGGAACACCGGGGAGCTGTTTTTT. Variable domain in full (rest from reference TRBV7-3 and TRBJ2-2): GAGVSQTPSNKVTEKGKYVELRCDPISGHTALYWYRQSLGQGPEFLIYFQGTGAADDSGLPNDRFFAVRPEGSVSTLKIQRTERGDSAVYLCASSLSGSGNTGELFFGEGSRLTVL.

The CDR3 DNA reads as TGTGCCAGCTCAGCCGGGACATCCGAAAACGAGCAGTACTTC. This gives the protein CASSAGTSENEQYF. The genes are TRBV18 and TRBJ2-7; D perhaps matches TRBD1 (6 bases). Germline V gene lookup returns CDR1 KGHSH and CDR2 LQKENI. The CDR3 loop spans 14 amino acids. V was shortened by 5 bases and J by 5 bases, with 16 bases between the two germline ends.

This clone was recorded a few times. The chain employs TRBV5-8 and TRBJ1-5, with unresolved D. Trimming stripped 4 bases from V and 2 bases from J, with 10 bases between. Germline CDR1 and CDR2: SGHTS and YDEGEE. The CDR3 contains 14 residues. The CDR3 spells CASSLFRGNQPQHF. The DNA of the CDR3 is TGTGCCAGCAGCCTCTTCCGTGGCAATCAGCCCCAGCATTTT.